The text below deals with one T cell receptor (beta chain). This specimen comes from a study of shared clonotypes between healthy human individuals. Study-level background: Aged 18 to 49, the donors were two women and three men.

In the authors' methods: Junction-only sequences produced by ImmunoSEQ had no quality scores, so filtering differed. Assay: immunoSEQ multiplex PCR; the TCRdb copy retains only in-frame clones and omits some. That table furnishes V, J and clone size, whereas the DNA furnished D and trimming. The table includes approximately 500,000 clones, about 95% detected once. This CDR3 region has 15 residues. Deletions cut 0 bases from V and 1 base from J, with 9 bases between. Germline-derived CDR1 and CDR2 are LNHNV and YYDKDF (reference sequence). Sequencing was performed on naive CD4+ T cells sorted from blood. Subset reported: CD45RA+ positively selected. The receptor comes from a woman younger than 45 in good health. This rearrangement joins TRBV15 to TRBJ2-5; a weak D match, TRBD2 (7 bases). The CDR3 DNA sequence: TGTGCCACCAGCAGAGATCGGGGGGCCCAAGAGACCCAGTACTTC. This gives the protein CATSRDRGAQETQYF. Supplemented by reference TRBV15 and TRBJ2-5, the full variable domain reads DAMVIQNPRYQVTQFGKPVTLSCSQTLNHNVMYWYQQKSSQAPKLLFHYYDKDFNNEADTPDNFQSRRPNTSFCFLDIRSPGLGDTAMYLCATSRDRGAQETQYFGPGTRLLVL.